The 31 T cell receptor beta chains below come from one sample, sequenced in a study of blood T cell repertoires in COVID-19. Sequencing used immunoSEQ multiplex PCR; TCRdb keeps in-frame clones, though not all of them. The sample holds roughly 400,000 clones, 87% seen once. The sequencing input was PBMCs or T cells enriched from blood (not recorded which). Every receptor here comes from a woman aged 50 to 60 who had recovered from COVID-19.

The J gene is TRBJ2-5, the V gene TRBV2, with D unresolved. CDR3 length: 10 amino acids. Germline V gene data show CDR1 as SNHLY and CDR2 as FYNNEI. The V end lost 8 bases, the J end lost 5 bases, and 6 bases lay between the germline ends. CDR3 DNA: TGTGCCAGCGGCCACGAGACCCAGTACTTC. This gives the protein CASGHETQYF.

The chain uses TRBV6-1 and TRBJ1-1; a possible D gene is TRBD1 (5 bases). Germline V gene sequence: CDR1 MNHNS, CDR2 SASEGT. CDR3 size: 14 residues. V was cut by 3 bases and J by 0 bases, with 8 bases left in between. As DNA, the CDR3 is TGTGCCAGCAGTGATGCGGACATGAACACTGAAGCTTTCTTT. Its protein is CASSDADMNTEAFF.

The genes are TRBV6-1 and TRBJ2-1, with a tentative D call TRBD1 (6 bases). From germline, CDR1 is MNHNS and CDR2 SASEGT. The CDR3 has 16 amino acids. Trimming left V 4 bases short and J 2 bases short, with 15 bases between. CDR3 sequence reads: CASSASGQNPYNEQFF. The DNA of the CDR3 is TGTGCCAGCAGTGCTTCCGGACAGAACCCCTACAATGAGCAGTTCTTC.

V and J are TRBV7-8 and TRBJ1-5, with TRBD1 matching 8 bases. The CDR3 has 16 amino acids. J gave up 3 bases and V 5 bases, and 9 bases lay outside the gene matches. The germline V gene encodes CDR1 SGHVS and CDR2 FQNEAQ. The CDR3 spells CASSPPLDRDNQPQHF. CDR3 DNA sequence: TGTGCCAGCAGCCCACCTCTGGACAGGGACAATCAGCCCCAGCATTTT.

With regard to this clone: The same CDR3 also results from other DNA sequences found in this sample. The V gene is TRBV2, the J gene TRBJ1-5; D remains ambiguous. Per the germline V gene, CDR1 is SNHLY and CDR2 is FYNNEI. The CDR3 runs 14 residues. Deletions cut 4 bases from V and 3 bases from J, with 10 bases between. CDR3 loop: CASSAGGYNQPQHF. The DNA for the CDR3 is TGTGCCAGCAGTGCCGGCGGTTACAATCAGCCCCAGCATTTT. The full variable domain, in which reference TRBV2 and TRBJ1-5 provide the parts outside the CDR3, is EPEVTQTPSHQVTQMGQEVILRCVPISNHLYFYWYRQILGQKVEFLVSFYNNEISEKSEIFDDQFSVERPDGSNFTLKIRSTKLEDSAMYFCASSAGGYNQPQHFGDGTRLSIL.

V is TRBV19 and J is TRBJ2-1; TRBD2 agrees at 7 bases. Trimming removed 8 bases from V and 7 bases from J; junction bases left unmatched: 11. CDR3 length: 14 residues. Germline values: CDR1 LNHDA, CDR2 SQIVND (reference sequence). CDR3 in amino acids: CASGIGGWLNEQFF. The CDR3 nucleotides are TGTGCCAGTGGAATCGGGGGGTGGTTGAATGAGCAGTTCTTC.

This sequence joins TRBV10-3 and TRBJ1-1, with D perhaps matching TRBD1 (5 bases). CDR1 is ENHRY and CDR2 is SYGVKD in the germline V gene. With 2 bases removed from V and 5 bases from J, the gap between germline ends came to 9 bases. This CDR3 has 13 residues. The CDR3 DNA reads as TGTGCCATCAGTGAGGCAGGGAGGACTGAAGCTTTCTTT. Translating gives CAISEAGRTEAFF.

The CDR3 spells CASSQDRKAGPQHF. Written as DNA, the CDR3 is TGCGCCAGCAGCCAAGATAGGAAAGCGGGGCCCCAGCATTTT. The gene calls are TRBV4-3 and TRBJ1-5, with D unresolved. Germline V CDR1 and CDR2: LGHNA, YSLEER. Trimming shortened V by 0 bases and J by 9 bases, and 12 bases separated the two germline ends. The CDR3 totals 14 residues.

This sequence joins TRBV30 and TRBJ2-3; D might be TRBD2 (5 bases). V was trimmed by 5 bases and J by 0 bases, leaving 12 bases between them. The CDR3 consists of 14 residues. Germline CDR1 and CDR2: GTSNPN and SVGIG (reference sequence). The CDR3 loop reads CAWGGFHSTDTQYF. CDR3 DNA: TGTGCCTGGGGAGGTTTTCATAGCACAGATACGCAGTATTTT.

The rearrangement uses TRBV18 and TRBJ2-1; 12 bases align to TRBD2. The germline gives CDR1 KGHSH, CDR2 LQKENI. After removal of 7 bases from V and 3 bases from J, the junction contained 4 bases not matched to a gene. The CDR3 spans 15 residues. The CDR3 loop is CASFPGLAGYNEQFF. The CDR3 nucleotides are TGTGCCAGCTTCCCGGGACTAGCGGGCTACAATGAGCAGTTCTTC.

The genes are TRBV7-9 and TRBJ1-2; D is uncertain. The ends were cut back, 0 bases at V and 6 bases at J, with 2 bases in the middle. The CDR3 runs to 11 residues. Per germline, CDR1 SEHNR and CDR2 FQNEAQ (reference sequence). CDR3 protein: CASSLADGYTF. CDR3 bases: TGTGCCAGCAGCTTAGCCGATGGCTACACCTTC.

The count of this clone is one. The chain recombines TRBV15 with TRBJ2-5; maybe TRBD2 (5 bases). Trimming stripped 6 bases from V and 0 bases from J, with 14 bases between. CDR1 LNHNV and CDR2 YYDKDF come from the germline V gene (reference sequence). The CDR3 length is 15 residues. The CDR3: CATRGGLADQETQYF. The CDR3 DNA reads as TGTGCCACCAGGGGCGGGTTGGCGGACCAAGAGACCCAGTACTTC.

This chain joins TRBV6-5 and TRBJ1-2; the match to TRBD1 covers 7 bases. The V gene end was trimmed by 6 bases and the J gene end by 8 bases; junction bases not matched to a gene: 9. Germline lookup yields CDR1 MNHEY and CDR2 SVGAGI. The CDR3 runs to 13 residues. CDR3 in DNA: TGTGCCAGCAGAACCACCCGGGACAGAGGCTACACCTTC. Protein product: CASRTTRDRGYTF.

This chain uses TRBV29-1 with TRBJ1-1; D remains unclear. Per germline, CDR1 SQVTM and CDR2 ANQGSEA. This CDR3 has 13 amino acids. Trimming took off 7 bases at V and 0 bases at J, with 12 bases between the two ends. The CDR3 here is CSAATVLNTEAFF. CDR3 sequence (DNA): TGCAGCGCGGCAACAGTTTTGAACACTGAAGCTTTCTTT.

This chain joins TRBV4-2 and TRBJ2-2; TRBD1 matches 8 bases. V trimming: 0 bases; J trimming: 1 base; junction bases outside the gene matches: 4. CDR1 and CDR2 from the germline V gene are LGHNA and YNFKEQ. The CDR3 is 17 amino acids. This CDR3 reads CASSQEGGQGNTGELFF. DNA of the CDR3: TGTGCCAGCAGCCAAGAAGGTGGACAGGGGAACACCGGGGAGCTGTTTTTT.

The chain is built from TRBV5-1 and TRBJ2-3, with D perhaps TRBD1 (5 bases). This CDR3 is built from 14 residues. CDR1 is SGHRS and CDR2 is YFSETQ in the germline V gene. Deletions cut 4 bases from V and 5 bases from J, with 14 bases between. CDR3 residues: CASSHRQSGDTQYF. CDR3 in DNA: TGCGCCAGCAGCCATAGACAGTCCGGAGATACGCAGTATTTT.

The chain couples TRBV7-8 to TRBJ2-4; 7 nucleotides agree with TRBD1. CDR1 is SGHVS and CDR2 is FQNEAQ in the germline V gene. Germline trimming cut 2 bases from V and 0 bases from J; bases unmatched to any gene: 7. CDR3 size: 17 residues. In DNA form, the CDR3 reads TGTGCCAGCAGCTTAAGTGGGACAGCGCTAGCCAAAAACATTCAGTACTTC. It is translated as CASSLSGTALAKNIQYF. The complete variable domain, with remaining parts taken from reference TRBV7-8 and TRBJ2-4, reads GAGVSQSPRYKVAKRGQDVALRCDPISGHVSLFWYQQALGQGPEFLTYFQNEAQLDKSGLPSDRFFAERPEGSVSTLKIQRTQQEDSAVYLCASSLSGTALAKNIQYFGAGTRLSVL.

V is TRBV7-8 and J is TRBJ2-3, with D perhaps matching TRBD1 (5 bases). Trimming left V 6 bases short and J 4 bases short, with 17 bases between. Germline-derived CDR1 and CDR2 are SGHVS and FQNEAQ. CDR3 length: 15 residues. The CDR3: CASRPRVGPSDTQYF. CDR3 in DNA: TGTGCCAGCAGACCCAGGGTGGGGCCGTCAGATACGCAGTATTTT.

The V gene is TRBV2, the J gene TRBJ1-4, with 9 bases identical to TRBD1. In germline, CDR1 is SNHLY, CDR2 FYNNEI. The length of the CDR3 is 15 residues. Unmatched junction bases numbered 6, after V lost 7 bases and J lost 3 bases. The CDR3 reads CASKGQGIPNEKLFF. The DNA of the CDR3 is TGTGCCAGCAAGGGACAGGGAATACCTAATGAAAAACTGTTTTTT.

The J gene is TRBJ1-3, the V gene TRBV7-8; tentatively, D is TRBD1 (5 bases). The CDR3 covers 16 residues. Germline-derived CDR1 and CDR2 are SGHVS and FQNEAQ. Deletions cut 1 base from V and 7 bases from J, with 17 bases between. The DNA of the CDR3 is TGTGCCAGCAGCTTAGAGGCAGGGAATCGGGGGAACACCATATATTTT. Amino acid sequence: CASSLEAGNRGNTIYF.

The V call is TRBV13, the J call TRBJ2-7; 11 nucleotides match TRBD2. Per germline, CDR1 PRHDT and CDR2 FYEKMQ (reference sequence). The CDR3 has 17 amino acids. V shed 3 bases, J shed 0 bases, and the junction held 7 bases outside the gene matches. The CDR3 protein is CASSLSASGGISYEQYF. The CDR3 DNA sequence: TGTGCCAGCAGCTTGTCGGCTAGCGGGGGGATCTCCTACGAGCAGTACTTC.

The chain uses TRBV9 and TRBJ2-5; D is undetermined. Deletions cut 0 bases from V and 1 base from J, with 10 bases between. Per germline, CDR1 SGDLS and CDR2 YYNGEE. The CDR3 is 15 residues long. CDR3: CASSVGIRGQETQYF. The CDR3 region has the DNA TGTGCCAGCAGCGTAGGAATTAGAGGCCAAGAGACCCAGTACTTC.

The CDR3 sequence: CASSTGSSPLHF. CDR3 coding DNA: TGTGCCAGCAGCACAGGTAGTTCACCCCTCCACTTT. This chain links TRBV13 with TRBJ1-6, with a tentative D call TRBD1 (5 bases). Germline V gene sequence: CDR1 PRHDT, CDR2 FYEKMQ (reference sequence). CDR3 length equals 12 residues. V shed 5 bases and J shed 9 bases, with 8 bases lying between them.

This chain connects TRBV11-2 to TRBJ2-1; TRBD2 matches 10 bases. The length of the CDR3 is 16 residues. Germline V gene sequence: CDR1 SGHAT, CDR2 FQNNGV. Germline trimming cut 1 base from V and 8 bases from J; bases unmatched to any gene: 8. The CDR3 is CASSLVPSGGRHEQFF. CDR3 nucleotides: TGTGCCAGCAGCTTAGTGCCTAGCGGGGGAAGGCATGAGCAGTTCTTC.

The V gene is TRBV4-3, the J gene TRBJ2-3; D is unresolved. The CDR3 has 16 amino acids. Germline lookup yields CDR1 LGHNA and CDR2 YSLEER. Trimming removed 4 bases from V and 0 bases from J, with 14 bases in between. CDR3 sequence (DNA): TGCGCCAGCAGCCCATACAGTCGATCTAGCACAGATACGCAGTATTTT. Residues: CASSPYSRSSTDTQYF.

V usage is TRBV18 and J usage is TRBJ1-2, with D perhaps TRBD1 (6 bases). The ends were cut back, 3 bases at V and 8 bases at J, with 13 bases in the middle. The germline V gene encodes CDR1 KGHSH and CDR2 LQKENI. The CDR3 is 13 amino acids. The CDR3 nucleotides are TGTGCCAGCTCACCGGACACGGGGGGCGGCTACACCTTC. Its translation: CASSPDTGGGYTF.

The chain recombines TRBV10-2 with TRBJ2-2; TRBD1 aligns across 8 bases. Germline CDR1 is WSHSY and CDR2 is SAAADI. The junction had 4 bases not matched to a gene; V was cut back by 6 bases and J by 4 bases. CDR3 size: 14 residues. Here the CDR3 DNA reads TGCGCCAGCAGCGCGGGACAGGCCACCGGGGAGCTGTTTTTT. Its translation is CASSAGQATGELFF.

V and J are TRBV6-5 and TRBJ2-1; D remains unclear. The CDR3 has 13 amino acids. CDR1 MNHEY and CDR2 SVGAGI come from the germline V gene. Trimming cost V 7 bases and J 8 bases, with 15 bases left between them. The CDR3 region is CASKRLSKYEQFF. The CDR3 DNA is TGTGCCAGCAAGAGGCTTAGCAAGTATGAGCAGTTCTTC.

The J gene is TRBJ1-2, the V gene TRBV30; tentatively, D is TRBD1 (6 bases). V lost 7 bases and J 6 bases, leaving 9 bases between the germline ends. The germline gives CDR1 GTSNPN, CDR2 SVGIG (reference sequence). The CDR3 length is 10 residues. CDR3 amino acids: CASDRNGYTF. The CDR3 nucleotides are TGTGCCTCAGACAGGAATGGCTACACCTTC.

The chain has TRBV5-1 and TRBJ1-1; 11 bases line up with TRBD1. Germline CDR1 and CDR2: SGHRS and YFSETQ. V was clipped by 0 bases and J by 7 bases; unmatched bases: 11. The CDR3 has 17 residues. The CDR3 protein is CASSLGRRDRGWFEAFF. CDR3 coding DNA: TGCGCCAGCAGCTTGGGGCGACGGGACAGGGGGTGGTTTGAAGCTTTCTTT.

This clone was detected once. The chain is built from TRBV30 and TRBJ2-3, with D possibly TRBD1 on 5 matching bases. V was shortened by 0 bases and J by 2 bases, with 12 bases between the two germline ends. From germline, CDR1 is GTSNPN and CDR2 SVGIG (reference sequence). The length of the CDR3 is 15 residues. In DNA form, the CDR3 reads TGTGCCTGGAGTGTTCAGGGCACCCCCACAGATACGCAGTATTTT. Protein product: CAWSVQGTPTDTQYF.